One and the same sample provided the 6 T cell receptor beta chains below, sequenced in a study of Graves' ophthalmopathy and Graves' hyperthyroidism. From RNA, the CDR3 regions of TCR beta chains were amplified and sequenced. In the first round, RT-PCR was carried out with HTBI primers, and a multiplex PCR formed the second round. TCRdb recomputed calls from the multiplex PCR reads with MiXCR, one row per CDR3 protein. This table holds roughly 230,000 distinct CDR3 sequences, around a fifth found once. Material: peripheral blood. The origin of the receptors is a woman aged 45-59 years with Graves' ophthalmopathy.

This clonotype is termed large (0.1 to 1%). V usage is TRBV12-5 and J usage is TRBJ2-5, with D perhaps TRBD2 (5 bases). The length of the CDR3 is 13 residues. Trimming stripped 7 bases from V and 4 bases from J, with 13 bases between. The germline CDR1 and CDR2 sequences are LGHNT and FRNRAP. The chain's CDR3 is CASAPGSGETQYF. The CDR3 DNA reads TGTGCTAGTGCTCCGGGGTCCGGAGAGACCCAGTACTTC.

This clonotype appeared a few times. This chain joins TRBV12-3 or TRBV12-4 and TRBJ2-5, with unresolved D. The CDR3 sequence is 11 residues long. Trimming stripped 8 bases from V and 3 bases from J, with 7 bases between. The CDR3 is CASGVEETQYF. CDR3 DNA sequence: TGTGCCAGCGGTGTGGAAGAGACCCAGTACTTC.

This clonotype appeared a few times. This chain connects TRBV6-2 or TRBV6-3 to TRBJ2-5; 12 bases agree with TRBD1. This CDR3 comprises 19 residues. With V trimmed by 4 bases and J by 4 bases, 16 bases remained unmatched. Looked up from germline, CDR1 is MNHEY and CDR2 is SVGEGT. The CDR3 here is CASSFGTGGASLFVETQYF. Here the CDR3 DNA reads TGTGCCAGCAGTTTCGGGACAGGGGGCGCATCTTTGTTCGTAGAGACCCAGTACTTC.

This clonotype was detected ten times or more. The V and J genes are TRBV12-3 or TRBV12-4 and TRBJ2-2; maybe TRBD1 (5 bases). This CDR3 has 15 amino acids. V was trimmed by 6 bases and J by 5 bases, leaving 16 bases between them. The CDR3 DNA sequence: TGTGCCAGCAGCCTCAGCTCCAGGGCAACCGGGGAGCTGTTTTTT. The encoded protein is CASSLSSRATGELFF.

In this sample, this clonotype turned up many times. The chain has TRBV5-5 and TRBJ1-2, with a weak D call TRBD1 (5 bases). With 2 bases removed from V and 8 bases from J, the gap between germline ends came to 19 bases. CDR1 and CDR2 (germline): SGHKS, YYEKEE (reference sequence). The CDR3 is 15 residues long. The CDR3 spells CASSFSGTVNLGYTF. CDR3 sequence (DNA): TGTGCCAGCAGCTTTTCCGGGACGGTCAATCTGGGCTACACCTTC.

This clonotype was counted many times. CDR3 DNA sequence: TGCAGTGCCCCAGACCCCGGGACGCCCTACAATGAGCAGTTCTTC. It codes for CSAPDPGTPYNEQFF. The J gene is TRBJ2-1, the V gene TRBV20-1; the D call may be TRBD1 or TRBD2 (5 bases each). The V end lost 6 bases, the J end lost 2 bases, and 17 bases lay between the germline ends. CDR1 and CDR2 from the germline V gene are DFQATT and SNEGSKA (reference sequence). This CDR3 contains 15 residues.